A selection of T cell receptor beta chains follows, all from one sample in a study of shared clonotypes between healthy human individuals. Here immunoSEQ multiplex PCR was the method, and the copy in TCRdb shows in-frame clones only, minus some. The sample shows 2,100,000 or so clones, approximately 94% of them seen only once. Specimen: naive CD4+ T cells sorted from blood. The receptor set was obtained from a young man in good health. The CDR3 runs from the conserved cysteine through the conserved F or W. A D gene is named only where the DNA matches it firmly. Clone sizes are given selectively: once, few, many, or a class where the clone is expanded.

NA TRBJ2-7 TRBV13 NA 15 CASSRLSGQAYEQYF TGTGCCAGCAGCCGATTGAGCGGGCAAGCCTACGAGCAGTACTTC
NA TRBJ1-2 TRBV30 NA 12 CAWSRDAASYTF TGTGCCTGGTCCCGGGACGCCGCAAGCTACACCTTC
NA TRBJ2-1 TRBV11-2 TRBD2 15 CASRLAGTRHNEQFF TGTGCCAGCAGACTGGCCGGGACTAGACACAATGAGCAGTTCTTC
NA TRBJ2-2 TRBV11-3 TRBD2 18 CASSEGTSGSIGTGELFF TGTGCCAGCAGCGAGGGGACTAGCGGGAGTATTGGTACCGGGGAGCTGTTTTTT
once TRBJ2-7 TRBV7-6 TRBD2 16 CASSSDLAGGSYEQYF TGTGCCAGCAGCTCTGATCTAGCGGGGGGCTCCTACGAGCAGTACTTC
NA TRBJ1-1 TRBV27 NA 13 CASTLRANTEAFF TGTGCCAGCACCTTGAGGGCGAACACTGAAGCTTTCTTT
few TRBJ1-6 TRBV11-2 NA 16 CASSLNRGVYNSPLHF TGTGCCAGCAGCTTAAACCGCGGGGTCTATAATTCACCCCTCCACTTT
NA TRBJ2-3 TRBV9 NA 16 CASSVDPGTITDTQYF TGTGCCAGCAGCGTAGATCCAGGAACGATCACAGATACGCAGTATTTT
NA TRBJ1-5 TRBV14 TRBD1 15 CASSQGTGGNQPQHF TGTGCCAGCAGCCAGGGGACAGGGGGCAATCAGCCCCAGCATTTT
NA TRBJ2-4 TRBV7-9 TRBD1 13 CASSSETGQVQYF TGTGCCAGCAGCTCAGAGACAGGGCAAGTTCAGTACTTC
NA TRBJ2-7 TRBV9 NA 14 CASSVGQSSYEQYF TGTGCCAGCAGCGTAGGACAGAGCTCCTACGAGCAGTACTTC
NA TRBJ1-1 TRBV6-5 NA 14 CASSPSGQFAEAFF TGTGCCAGCAGCCCCTCCGGACAGTTCGCTGAAGCTTTCTTT
NA TRBJ1-1 TRBV5-6 TRBD1 14 CASSGGQGPLGAFF TGTGCCAGCAGCGGAGGACAGGGGCCCCTGGGAGCTTTCTTT
NA TRBJ2-4 TRBV15 TRBD1 15 CATSRDREFGSIQYF TGTGCCACCAGCAGGGACAGGGAATTTGGGAGCATTCAGTACTTC
once TRBJ2-3 TRBV5-4 NA 13 CASSLDRVDTQYF TGTGCCAGCAGCTTGGACAGGGTGGATACGCAGTATTTT
NA TRBJ1-5 TRBV27 NA 14 CASTPGRGNQPQHF TGTGCCAGCACTCCGGGCAGGGGAAATCAGCCCCAGCATTTT
NA TRBJ2-2 TRBV9 NA 18 CASSVGVGGPPNTGELFF TGTGCCAGCAGCGTAGGGGTCGGGGGACCCCCGAACACCGGGGAGCTGTTTTTT
NA TRBJ1-5 TRBV9 NA 14 CASSASGINQPQHF TGTGCCAGCAGCGCGTCCGGGATCAATCAGCCCCAGCATTTT
NA TRBJ1-3 TRBV28 NA 13 CASAWTSGNTIYF TGTGCCAGCGCCTGGACAAGTGGAAACACCATATATTTT
NA TRBJ1-1 TRBV5-4 NA 15 CASSLRSGNPTEAFF TGTGCCAGCAGCTTGCGTTCAGGGAATCCCACTGAAGCTTTCTTT
NA TRBJ2-1 TRBV18 TRBD2 15 CASSPLAGDYNEQFF TGTGCCAGCTCGCCTCTAGCGGGAGACTACAATGAGCAGTTCTTC
NA TRBJ2-3 TRBV7-2 TRBD2 16 CASSLGLSGDTDTQYF TGTGCCAGCAGCTTAGGGTTGAGCGGGGACACAGATACGCAGTATTTT
NA TRBJ2-7 TRBV5-1 NA 12 CASSFSNYEQYF TGCGCCAGCAGCTTCTCAAATTACGAGCAGTACTTC
NA TRBJ1-2 TRBV7-2 NA 17 CASSLIQGVQTNYGYTF TGTGCCAGCAGCTTAATACAGGGAGTCCAGACTAACTATGGCTACACCTTC
NA TRBJ1-6 TRBV5-8 NA 18 CASRFGTASSSYNSPLHF TGTGCCAGCAGGTTCGGGACGGCCTCGAGCTCCTATAATTCACCCCTCCACTTT
NA TRBJ2-3 TRBV25-1 TRBD1 17 CASSEWGTGPSTDTQYF TGTGCCAGCAGTGAATGGGGGACAGGACCTAGCACAGATACGCAGTATTTT
NA TRBJ2-3 TRBV4-1 TRBD2 15 CASSQGLAGVDTQYF TGCGCCAGCAGCCAAGGACTAGCGGGAGTTGATACGCAGTATTTT
NA TRBJ1-1 TRBV19 TRBD1 16 CASSRWSGGMNTEAFF TGTGCCAGTAGTAGATGGTCAGGGGGAATGAACACTGAAGCTTTCTTT
NA TRBJ2-1 TRBV10-3 NA 12 CAISKGGNEQFF TGTGCCATCAGTAAGGGGGGAAATGAGCAGTTCTTC
NA TRBJ2-7 TRBV30 NA 13 CAWSVSGTYEQYF TGTGCCTGGAGTGTATCAGGGACCTACGAGCAGTACTTC
few TRBJ2-5 TRBV11-2 NA 13 CASSLGERETQYF TGTGCCAGCAGCTTAGGGGAGAGAGAGACCCAGTACTTC
NA TRBJ2-3 TRBV9 TRBD2 14 CASRAGEGTDTQYF TGTGCCAGCCGAGCGGGAGAAGGCACAGATACGCAGTATTTT
NA TRBJ2-1 TRBV6-6 TRBD1 16 CASSRKQGAYYNEQFF TGTGCCAGCAGCCGCAAACAGGGGGCTTATTACAATGAGCAGTTCTTC
NA TRBJ2-3 TRBV5-1 NA 14 CASSPDGSTDTQYF TGCGCCAGCAGCCCTGACGGGAGCACAGATACGCAGTATTTT
NA TRBJ2-1 TRBV6-1 NA 12 CASADRYNEQFF TGTGCCAGCGCCGATAGATACAATGAGCAGTTCTTC
NA TRBJ2-5 TRBV9 TRBD1 16 CASSRDRARGGETQYF TGTGCCAGCAGCAGGGACAGGGCAAGAGGTGGGGAGACCCAGTACTTC
NA TRBJ2-5 TRBV18 NA 16 CASSPLPAGGGETQYF TGTGCCAGCTCACCACTCCCCGCCGGCGGGGGCGAGACCCAGTACTTC
NA TRBJ2-1 TRBV28 NA 15 CASSFWERTYNEQFF TGTGCCAGCAGTTTTTGGGAGCGAACATACAATGAGCAGTTCTTC
NA TRBJ1-6 TRBV6-5 NA 16 CASSYQMGPNNSPLHF TGTGCCAGCAGTTACCAGATGGGGCCTAATAATTCACCCCTCCACTTT
NA TRBJ1-1 TRBV20-1 NA 8 CSVGEAFF TGCAGTGTAGGAGAAGCTTTCTTT
NA TRBJ1-4 TRBV7-9 NA 14 CASSPLGTNEKLFF TGTGCCAGCAGCCCACTGGGTACTAATGAAAAACTGTTTTTT
NA TRBJ1-2 TRBV11-2 NA 13 CASSLDRGEGYTF TGTGCCAGCAGCTTAGACAGGGGCGAAGGCTACACCTTC
NA TRBJ1-2 TRBV7-2 NA 12 CASSPNRRGYTF TGTGCCAGCAGCCCCAACCGGCGGGGCTACACCTTC
NA TRBJ1-5 TRBV7-8 TRBD1 15 CACSWTGFSNQPQHF TGTGCCTGCAGCTGGACAGGGTTTAGCAATCAGCCCCAGCATTTT
NA TRBJ1-5 TRBV4-2 NA 15 CASSQDSDQVLPQHF TGTGCCAGCAGCCAAGATTCGGACCAAGTCCTGCCCCAGCATTTT
NA TRBJ1-2 TRBV4-1 NA 14 CASSQDSGRGGYTF TGCGCCAGCAGCCAAGATAGCGGGAGGGGTGGCTACACCTTC
NA TRBJ1-2 TRBV5-1 NA 13 CASSLVRDYGYTF TGCGCCAGCAGCTTGGTCAGGGACTATGGCTACACCTTC
NA TRBJ2-5 TRBV5-4 TRBD2 16 CASSSRASSGQETQYF TGTGCCAGCAGCTCACGAGCATCTAGCGGCCAAGAGACCCAGTACTTC
NA TRBJ2-7 TRBV11-2 NA 13 CASSLDRISEQYF TGTGCCAGCAGCTTAGATCGAATTAGCGAGCAGTACTTC
NA TRBJ2-2 TRBV2 NA 14 CASSGTPNTGELFF TGTGCCAGCAGTGGGACACCTAACACCGGGGAGCTGTTTTTT
NA TRBJ1-1 TRBV30 NA 15 CAWSVPRVGNTEAFF TGTGCCTGGAGTGTACCAAGGGTGGGGAACACTGAAGCTTTCTTT
NA TRBJ1-1 TRBV6-5 NA 15 CASSYRGDFGTEAFF TGTGCCAGCAGTTACCGGGGAGACTTTGGCACTGAAGCTTTCTTT
NA TRBJ2-7 TRBV19 TRBD1 14 CASQKDRAAYEQYF TGTGCCAGCCAAAAAGACAGGGCGGCCTACGAGCAGTACTTC